This paragraph reports one T cell receptor (beta chain). Sequence at one end of the junction differs from germline and may be a read error. Using constant-segment primers, 5'RACE produced TCR alpha and TCR beta cDNA libraries carrying sample barcodes and UMIs. MiXCR was run by TCRdb on the 5' RACE reads, yielding one entry per CDR3 protein. The top ten hold about 11% of the sample, which has hundreds of thousands of distinct CDR3 sequences, approximately 19% seen once. The data derive from a study of T-cell memory formation after mild COVID-19. This sequence originates from an adult woman who had mild COVID-19 (a few samples of this study predate the infection). Cell type and time point are not known. The sample consisted of PBMCs or a T cell subset sorted from them (not recorded which).

The CDR3 loop is CASSSGRTIAYNEQFF. The CDR3 DNA sequence: TGTGCTAGCAGCTCCGGGCGGACTATAGCCTACAATGAGCAGTTCTTC. The chain recombines TRBV7-7 with TRBJ2-1; possible D gene TRBD2, 6 bases. The CDR3 has 16 residues. Germline assignment: CDR1 SSHAT and CDR2 FNYEAQ (reference sequence).